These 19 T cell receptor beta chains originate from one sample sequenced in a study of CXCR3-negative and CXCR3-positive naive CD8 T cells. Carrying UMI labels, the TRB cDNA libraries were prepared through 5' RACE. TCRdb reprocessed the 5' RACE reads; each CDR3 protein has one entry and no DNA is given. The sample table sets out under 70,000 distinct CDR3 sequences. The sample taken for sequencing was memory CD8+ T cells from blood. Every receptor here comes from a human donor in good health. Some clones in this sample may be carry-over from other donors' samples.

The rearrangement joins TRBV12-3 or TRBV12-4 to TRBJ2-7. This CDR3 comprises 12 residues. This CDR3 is CAIRQGAHEQYF.

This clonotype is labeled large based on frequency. The CDR3 reads CASSLGQGVVAFF. The rearrangement uses TRBV5-1 and TRBJ1-1; the TCRdb call, TRBD1, lacks DNA for checking. CDR3 size: 13 residues. Germline CDR1 reads SGHRS; CDR2 reads YFSETQ.

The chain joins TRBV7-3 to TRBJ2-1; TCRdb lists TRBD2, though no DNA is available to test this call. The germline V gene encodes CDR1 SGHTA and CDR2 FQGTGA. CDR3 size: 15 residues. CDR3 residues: CASSIGTSGGNEQFF. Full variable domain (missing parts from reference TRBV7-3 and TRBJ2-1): GAGVSQTPSNKVTEKGKYVELRCDPISGHTALYWYRQSLGQGPEFLIYFQGTGAADDSGLPNDRFFAVRPEGSVSTLKIQRTERGDSAVYLCASSIGTSGGNEQFFGPGTRLTVL.

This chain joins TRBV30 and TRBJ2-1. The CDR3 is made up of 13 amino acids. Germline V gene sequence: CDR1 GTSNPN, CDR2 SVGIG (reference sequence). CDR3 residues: CAWCTGDSHEQFF. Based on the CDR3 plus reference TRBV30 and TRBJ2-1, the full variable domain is SQTIHQWPATLVQPVGSPLSLECTVEGTSNPNLYWYRQAAGRGLQLLFYSVGIGQISSEVPQNLSASRPQDRQFILSSKKLLLSDSGFYLCAWCTGDSHEQFFGPGTRLTVL.

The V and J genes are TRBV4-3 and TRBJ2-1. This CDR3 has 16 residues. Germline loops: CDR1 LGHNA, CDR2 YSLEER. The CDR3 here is CASSQDFGSSYNEQFF.

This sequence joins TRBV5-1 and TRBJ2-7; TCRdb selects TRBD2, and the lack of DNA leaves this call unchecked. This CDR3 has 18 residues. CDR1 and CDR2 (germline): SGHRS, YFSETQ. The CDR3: CASSLPTQVRDFPTEQYF.

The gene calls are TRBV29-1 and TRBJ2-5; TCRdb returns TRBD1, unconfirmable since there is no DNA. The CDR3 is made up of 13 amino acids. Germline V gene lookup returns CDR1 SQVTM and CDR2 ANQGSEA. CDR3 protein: CSVEGQGEETQYF.

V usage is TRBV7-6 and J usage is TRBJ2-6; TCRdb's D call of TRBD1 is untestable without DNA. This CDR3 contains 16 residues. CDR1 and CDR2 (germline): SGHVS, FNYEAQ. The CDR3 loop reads CASSSPVSSGANVLTF.

This CDR3 reads CASSSGTRVSGELFF. The chain carries TRBV28 and TRBJ2-2; as DNA is missing, the TRBD1 call by TCRdb cannot be tested. Germline loops: CDR1 MDHEN, CDR2 SYDVKM. This CDR3 has 15 residues.

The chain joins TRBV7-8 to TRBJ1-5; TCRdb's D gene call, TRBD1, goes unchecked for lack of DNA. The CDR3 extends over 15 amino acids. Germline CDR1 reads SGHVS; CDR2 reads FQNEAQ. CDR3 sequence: CASSLRTGVSQPQHF. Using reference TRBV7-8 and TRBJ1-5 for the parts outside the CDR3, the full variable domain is GAGVSQSPRYKVAKRGQDVALRCDPISGHVSLFWYQQALGQGPEFLTYFQNEAQLDKSGLPSDRFFAERPEGSVSTLKIQRTQQEDSAVYLCASSLRTGVSQPQHFGDGTRLSIL.

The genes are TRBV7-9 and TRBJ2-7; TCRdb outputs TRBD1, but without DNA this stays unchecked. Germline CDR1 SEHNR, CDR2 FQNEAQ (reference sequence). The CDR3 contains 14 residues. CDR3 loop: CASSPPGQEYEQYF.

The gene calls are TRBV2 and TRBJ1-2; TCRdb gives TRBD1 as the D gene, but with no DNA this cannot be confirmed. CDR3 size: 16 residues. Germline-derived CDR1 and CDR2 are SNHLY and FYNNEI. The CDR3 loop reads CASIYEGTPIPYGYTF.

This CDR3 is CASTTGGSYNEQLF. The V gene is TRBV6-2 or TRBV6-3, the J gene TRBJ2-1; TCRdb's D call, TRBD1, is unchecked because there is no DNA. The CDR3 sequence is 14 residues long. Germline V CDR1 and CDR2: MNHEY, SVGEGT.

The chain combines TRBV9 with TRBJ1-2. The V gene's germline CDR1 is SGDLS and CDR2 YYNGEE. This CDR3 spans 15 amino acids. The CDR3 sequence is CASSGGGRAGYGYTF.

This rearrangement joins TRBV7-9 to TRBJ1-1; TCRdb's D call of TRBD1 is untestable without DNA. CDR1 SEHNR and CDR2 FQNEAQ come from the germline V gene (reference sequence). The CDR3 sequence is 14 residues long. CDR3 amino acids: CASSPDKTNTEAFF.

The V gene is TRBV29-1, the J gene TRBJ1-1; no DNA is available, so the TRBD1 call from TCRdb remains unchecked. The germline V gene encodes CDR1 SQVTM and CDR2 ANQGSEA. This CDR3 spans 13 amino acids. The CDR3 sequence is CSVGGQGMAEAFF.

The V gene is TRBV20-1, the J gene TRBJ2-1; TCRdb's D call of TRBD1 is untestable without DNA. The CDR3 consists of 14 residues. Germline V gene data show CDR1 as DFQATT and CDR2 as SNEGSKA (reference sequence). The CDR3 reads CSADSGSSYNEQFF.

The CDR3 protein is CASSSPGGLQETQYF. This chain links TRBV7-7 with TRBJ2-5; TCRdb's D call, TRBD1, is unchecked because there is no DNA. CDR3 size: 15 residues. Germline assignment: CDR1 SSHAT and CDR2 FNYEAQ (reference sequence).

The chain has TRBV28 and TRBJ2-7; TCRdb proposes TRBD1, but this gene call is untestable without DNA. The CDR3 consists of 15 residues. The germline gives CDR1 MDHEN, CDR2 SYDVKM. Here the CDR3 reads CASRPTGRVAYEQYF.